The 15 T cell receptor beta chains below all came from one sample that was sequenced in a study of blood T cell repertoires in COVID-19. TCRdb's table, derived via immunoSEQ multiplex PCR, lists solely in-frame clones and lacks some. The repertoire consists of about 290,000 clones, with about 82% occurring once and the leading ten covering 4% to 5%. Sequenced: peripheral blood. All receptors come from a woman in her forties or fifties with active or convalescent COVID-19.

The V gene is TRBV12-5, the J gene TRBJ2-1; 8 bases are shared with TRBD1. This CDR3 is 14 amino acids long. V lost 5 bases and J lost 6; bases outside the gene matches: 6. Germline values: CDR1 LGHNT, CDR2 FRNRAP. CDR3 DNA: TGTGCTAGTGGTACAGGACAGGGCGCCAATGAGCAGTTCTTC. It is translated as CASGTGQGANEQFF.

The chain recombines TRBV3-1 (or the pseudogene TRBV3-2) with TRBJ2-7; D gene uncertain. V lost 2 bases to trimming and J lost 2 bases, with 7 bases between them. The CDR3 runs to 13 residues. The germline CDR1 and CDR2 sequences are LGHDT and YNNKEL (reference sequence). The CDR3 nucleotides are TGTGCCAGCAGCCAACCCTCTACCTACGAGCAGTACTTC. Protein: CASSQPSTYEQYF.

This chain joins TRBV28 and TRBJ1-6, with TRBD1 matching over 7 bases. Per germline, CDR1 MDHEN and CDR2 SYDVKM. J was trimmed by 14 bases and V by 3 bases; bases with no gene match: 10. The CDR3 contains 14 residues. The CDR3 DNA is TGTGCCAGCAGTTTCCCTTCGACAGGGTTCACCCTCCACTTT. Amino acids: CASSFPSTGFTLHF.

V and J are TRBV18 and TRBJ1-3, with a weak D call TRBD1 (5 bases). The ends were cut back, 4 bases at V and 4 bases at J, with 14 bases in the middle. The CDR3 runs 15 residues. Germline CDR1 KGHSH, CDR2 LQKENI. Here the CDR3 DNA reads TGTGCCAGCTCACTAGGACACCCTTCGGGAAACACCATATATTTT. It encodes CASSLGHPSGNTIYF.

The rearrangement links TRBV24-1 to TRBJ2-5; 7 bases fit TRBD1. Germline values: CDR1 KGHDR, CDR2 SFDVKD. There are 15 residues in the CDR3. V lost 4 bases and J lost 2; bases outside the gene matches: 6. The CDR3 sequence is CATSDPGTAQETQYF. The CDR3 DNA reads TGTGCCACCAGTGACCCCGGGACAGCTCAAGAGACCCAGTACTTC.

The chain recombines TRBV19 with TRBJ1-3; D is perhaps TRBD1 (6 bases). CDR3 length: 18 residues. V lost 5 bases and J lost 0, with 20 bases in between. CDR1 is LNHDA, CDR2 SQIVND, per germline (reference sequence). In DNA, the CDR3 is TGTGCCAGTAGTCAACCCGGGACACCGAGCCGCTCTGGAAACACCATATATTTT. Translating it yields CASSQPGTPSRSGNTIYF.

This chain uses TRBV6-5 with TRBJ2-1; 8 bases fit TRBD2. V shed 6 bases, J shed 4 bases, and the junction held 8 bases outside the gene matches. Looked up from germline, CDR1 is MNHEY and CDR2 is SVGAGI. This CDR3 is 15 amino acids long. DNA of the CDR3: TGTGCCAGCAGCCTCCGGGAGGGGGGGTACAATGAGCAGTTCTTC. This translates into CASSLREGGYNEQFF.

The chain is built from TRBV30 and TRBJ1-5; no firm D call. The CDR3 is 13 amino acids. Between the trimmed V and J ends, which lost 2 bases and 0 bases, there was a span of 5 bases. In germline, CDR1 is GTSNPN, CDR2 SVGIG (reference sequence). CDR3 sequence: CAWSPYSNQPQHF. The CDR3 DNA sequence: TGTGCCTGGAGTCCCTATAGCAATCAGCCCCAGCATTTT.

The chain combines TRBV6-5 with TRBJ1-2; 7 nucleotides match TRBD1. Germline V gives CDR1 MNHEY, CDR2 SVGAGI. Trimming took 0 bases from V and 5 from J; bases not matched to a gene: 6. CDR3 length: 15 amino acids. The CDR3 coding sequence is TGTGCCAGCAGTTACTCCCTCGCAGGGGGATATGGCTACACCTTC. Translated: CASSYSLAGGYGYTF.

The V call is TRBV9, the J call TRBJ1-3, with D hard to call. Germline values: CDR1 SGDLS, CDR2 YYNGEE. Trimming removed 5 bases from V and 0 bases from J, with 15 bases in between. The CDR3 contains 16 residues. This chain's CDR3 is CASSDSPRGSGNTIYF. CDR3 coding DNA: TGTGCCAGCAGTGATTCTCCCCGGGGCTCTGGAAACACCATATATTTT.

This clone was found a few times. The rearrangement links TRBV15 to TRBJ1-1; D gene uncertain. Germline CDR1 is LNHNV and CDR2 is YYDKDF (reference sequence). CDR3 length: 15 residues. V was clipped by 1 base and J by 4 bases, with 13 bases between them. CDR3 residues: CATSRVPRSGTEAFF. The DNA for the CDR3 is TGTGCCACCAGCAGAGTACCTAGGAGTGGCACTGAAGCTTTCTTT. Full variable domain (missing parts from reference TRBV15 and TRBJ1-1): DAMVIQNPRYQVTQFGKPVTLSCSQTLNHNVMYWYQQKSSQAPKLLFHYYDKDFNNEADTPDNFQSRRPNTSFCFLDIRSPGLGDTAMYLCATSRVPRSGTEAFFGQGTRLTVV.

This clone was detected once. The chain combines TRBV24-1 with TRBJ2-2, with no clear D. V was shortened by 5 bases and J by 7 bases, with 4 bases between the two germline ends. Germline V gene data show CDR1 as KGHDR and CDR2 as SFDVKD. This CDR3 is 11 amino acids long. The CDR3 region is CATSAGGELFF. In nucleotides, the CDR3 is TGTGCCACCAGTGCCGGCGGGGAGCTGTTTTTT.

This clone was seen just once. The chain recombines TRBV28 with TRBJ1-1; 11 bases align to TRBD1. V gave up 8 bases and J gave up 5 bases; unmatched junction bases: 10. CDR1 is MDHEN and CDR2 is SYDVKM in the germline V gene. The CDR3 extends over 15 amino acids. The CDR3 here is CASAQWDRGWTEAFF. Written as DNA, the CDR3 is TGTGCCAGCGCCCAGTGGGACAGGGGGTGGACTGAAGCTTTCTTT.

V and J are TRBV15 and TRBJ2-3, with 7 bases identical to TRBD1. J was trimmed by 2 bases and V by 4 bases; bases with no gene match: 6. Germline V gives CDR1 LNHNV, CDR2 YYDKDF (reference sequence). The CDR3 length is 15 residues. The CDR3 here is CATSTRDSLTDTQYF. The CDR3 bases are TGTGCCACCAGCACTAGGGACAGCCTCACAGATACGCAGTATTTT.

The chain links TRBV28 to TRBJ1-2, with D uncertain. The CDR3 contains 12 residues. Germline V gene sequence: CDR1 MDHEN, CDR2 SYDVKM. Trimming cost V 1 base and J 4 bases, with 4 bases left between them. Written as DNA, the CDR3 is TGTGCCAGCAGTTTATTCGGCTATGGCTACACCTTC. As protein: CASSLFGYGYTF.